This T cell receptor (beta chain) was sequenced for a study of blood T cell repertoires in COVID-19 (dated by TCRdb to about 2020). In the study overall: Samples from collaborators originated in the United States, Italy and Spain and spanned both the acute and convalescent phases of COVID-19. The prospective study material was composed of cDNA or gDNA derived from T cells, B-cell-depleted T cells, or PBMCs. Subjects who had been exposed to COVID-19, were actively infected with it, or had recovered from it provided the deeply sampled blood TCRbeta repertoires that made up the dataset. The repertoires were released in a freely available public database intended as a resource for research on the immune response to SARS-CoV-2. Samples came from the ongoing ImmuneRACE study (first 160 participants) plus 1,254 subjects from 6 global collaborators. The sample metadata nearly always contained a de-identified subject ID, COVID-19 status, age in years and sex. HLA class I and class II types, where available, came from metadata supplied by the sample provider rather than from assay-based typing.

Study-wide conclusions, independent of this receptor: The quantity of clinical and demographic metadata differed by source and by participant and was supplied without curation.

V is clipped by 5 bases and J by 14 bases, and the sequence between their germline boundaries is 10 bases long. Including cysteine and phenylalanine, the CDR3 has 10 amino acids. Here the CDR3 DNA is all that survives: 30 bases in frame from base 1. Based on the germline V gene, the CDR1 and CDR2 sequences are SGHNT and YENEEA. To note about this clone: Its antigen remains undetermined. No base qualities exist here, and no much larger clone lies one base off it.

TCRbeta CDR3 regions were amplified from genomic DNA using the immunoSEQ Assay, a bias-controlled multiplex PCR. The authors processed their data as follows. Within the assay, amplification of reference gene primers was used to estimate how many nucleated cells each sample contained. Sequence reads were collapsed and filtered to measure the absolute abundance of every unique TCRbeta CDR3 rearrangement. Productive Simpson clonality was computed per sample as the square root of Simpson's diversity index over productive rearrangements. Sourced from immuneACCESS, this table was stored by TCRdb with only in-frame sequences that have V and J called. A share of the clones is absent; for the studies checked, an unresolved V gene accounts for under half, and the remainder has no known explanation. Clone size and V and J calls were adopted from that table, with D and trimming inferred from the DNA. Recorded for this sample are over 95,000 clones; 85% to 90% of them occurred a single time. In total, the top ten clones hold approximately 19% of the sample.

Whole blood was collected in K2EDTA tubes by collaborating institutions according to the institutions' own protocols. Collaborator samples were shipped for TCRbeta analysis as frozen whole blood, isolated PBMCs, or DNA extracted from either sample type. Sequencing used peripheral blood. The sequence was collected from a human donor with acute or convalescent COVID-19. The donor label of this sample is uncertain. The chain couples TRBV11-3 to TRBJ1-5; D gene: possibly TRBD1, on 5 matching bases. CDR3 loop: CASSLAGKHF. The DNA is TGTGCCAGCAGCCTGGCAGGGAAGCATTTT. Beyond the CDR3, the reference TRBV11-3 and TRBJ1-5 genes provide the residues; the full variable domain reads: EAGVVQSPRYKIIEKKQPVAFWCNPISGHNTLYWYLQNLGQGPELLIRYENEEAVDDSQLPKDRFSAERLKGVDSTLKIQPAELGDSAVYLCASSLAGKHFGDGTRLSIL.